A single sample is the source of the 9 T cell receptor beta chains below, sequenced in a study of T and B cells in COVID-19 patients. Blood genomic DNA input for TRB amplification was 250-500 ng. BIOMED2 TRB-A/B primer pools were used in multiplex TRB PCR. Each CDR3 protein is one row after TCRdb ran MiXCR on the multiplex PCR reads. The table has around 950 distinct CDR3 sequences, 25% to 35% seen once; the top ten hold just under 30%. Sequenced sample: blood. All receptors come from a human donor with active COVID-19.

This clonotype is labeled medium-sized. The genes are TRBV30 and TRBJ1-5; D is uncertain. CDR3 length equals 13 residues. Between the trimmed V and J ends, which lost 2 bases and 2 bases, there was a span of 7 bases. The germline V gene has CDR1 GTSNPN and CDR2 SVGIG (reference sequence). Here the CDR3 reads CAWSMGGNQPQHF. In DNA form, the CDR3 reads TGTGCCTGGAGTATGGGCGGCAATCAGCCCCAGCATTTT.

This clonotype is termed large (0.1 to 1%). The DNA of the CDR3 is TGTGCCAGCAGGGTCAATCGACAGTTTTATGGCTACACCTTC. Its protein is CASRVNRQFYGYTF. The chain combines TRBV6-5 with TRBJ1-2; possibly TRBD1 for D (5 bases). The CDR3 is 14 amino acids. Trimming stripped 6 bases from V and 5 bases from J, with 16 bases between. Germline assignment: CDR1 MNHEY and CDR2 SVGAGI.

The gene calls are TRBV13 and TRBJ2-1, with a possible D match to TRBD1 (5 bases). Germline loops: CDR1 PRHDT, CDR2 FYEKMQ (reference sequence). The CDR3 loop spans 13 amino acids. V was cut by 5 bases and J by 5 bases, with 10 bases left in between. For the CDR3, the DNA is TGTGCCAGCAGCCCCGACAGCCACAATGAGCAGTTCTTC. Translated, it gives CASSPDSHNEQFF.

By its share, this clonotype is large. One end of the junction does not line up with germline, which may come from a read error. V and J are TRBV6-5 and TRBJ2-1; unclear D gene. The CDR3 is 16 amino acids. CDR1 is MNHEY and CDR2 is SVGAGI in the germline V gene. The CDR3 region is CASSNSQPSSYNEQFF. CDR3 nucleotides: TGTGCCAGCAGTAACTCCCAACCAAGCTCCTACAATGAGCAGTTCTTC.

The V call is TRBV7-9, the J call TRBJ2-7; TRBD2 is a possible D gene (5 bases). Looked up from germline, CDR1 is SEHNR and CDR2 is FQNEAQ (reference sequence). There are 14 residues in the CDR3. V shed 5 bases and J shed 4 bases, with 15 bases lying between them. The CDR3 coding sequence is TGTGCCAGCAGCCCCGGACTCCCGCCTTACGAGCAGTACTTC. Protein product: CASSPGLPPYEQYF. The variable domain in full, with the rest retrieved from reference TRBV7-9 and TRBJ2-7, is DTGVSQNPRHKITKRGQNVTFRCDPISEHNRLYWYRQTLGQGPEFLTYFQNEAQLEKSRLLSDRFSAERPKGSFSTLEIQRTEQGDSAMYLCASSPGLPPYEQYFGPGTRLTVT.

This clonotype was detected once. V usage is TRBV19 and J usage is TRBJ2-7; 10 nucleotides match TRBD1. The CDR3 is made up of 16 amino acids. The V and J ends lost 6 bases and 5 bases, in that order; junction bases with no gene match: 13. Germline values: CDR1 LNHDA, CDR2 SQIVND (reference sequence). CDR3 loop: CASSWTGGPPFDEQYF. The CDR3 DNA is TGTGCCAGTAGCTGGACAGGGGGACCGCCTTTCGACGAGCAGTACTTC.

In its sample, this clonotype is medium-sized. In DNA form, the CDR3 reads TGTGCCATCAGTGAGGCACTTACTAGCGGGGGGGAGCAGTACTTC. It encodes CAISEALTSGGEQYF. V gene TRBV10-3 combines with J gene TRBJ2-7; 12 bases align to TRBD2. The CDR3 loop spans 15 amino acids. The V segment lost 2 bases and the J segment 7 bases; nucleotides outside the gene matches: 6. Per the germline V gene, CDR1 is ENHRY and CDR2 is SYGVKD.

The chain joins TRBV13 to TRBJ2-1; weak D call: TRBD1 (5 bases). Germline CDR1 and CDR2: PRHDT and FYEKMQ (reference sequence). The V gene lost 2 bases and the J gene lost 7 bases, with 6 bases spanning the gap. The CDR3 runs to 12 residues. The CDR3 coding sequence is TGTGCCAGCAGCTTACAGGGTAATGAGCAGTTCTTC. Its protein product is CASSLQGNEQFF.

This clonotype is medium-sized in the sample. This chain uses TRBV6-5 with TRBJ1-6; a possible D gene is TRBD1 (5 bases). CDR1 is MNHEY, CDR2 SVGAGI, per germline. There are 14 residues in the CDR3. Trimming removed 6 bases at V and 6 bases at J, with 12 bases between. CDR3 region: CASRGERANSPLHF. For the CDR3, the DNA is TGTGCCAGCAGAGGGGAGAGGGCTAATTCACCCCTCCACTTT.